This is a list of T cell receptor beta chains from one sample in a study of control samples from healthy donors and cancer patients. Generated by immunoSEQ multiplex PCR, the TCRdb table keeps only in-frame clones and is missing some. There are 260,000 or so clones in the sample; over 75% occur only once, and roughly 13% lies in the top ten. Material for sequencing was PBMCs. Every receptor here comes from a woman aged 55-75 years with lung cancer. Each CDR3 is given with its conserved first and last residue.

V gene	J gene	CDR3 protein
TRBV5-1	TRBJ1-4	CASSAGQGMNEKLFF
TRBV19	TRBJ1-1	CASSKGTGSTEAFF
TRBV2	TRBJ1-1	CASGKDRGYTEAFF
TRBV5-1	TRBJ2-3	CASSWTLAGVGTDTQYF
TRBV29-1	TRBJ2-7	CSVVTFYEQYF
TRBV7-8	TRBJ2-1	CASSLREGTEQFF
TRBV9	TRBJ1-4	CASSVGLGGDEKLFF
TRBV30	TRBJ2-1	CAWSVLYNEQFF
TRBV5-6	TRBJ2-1	CASSLRALTSGGRSEQFF
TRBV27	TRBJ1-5	CASTPGGGQPQHF
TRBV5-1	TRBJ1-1	CASSFTGQTEAFF
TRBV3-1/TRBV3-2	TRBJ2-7	CASSRTTYEQYF
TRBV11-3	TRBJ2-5	CASSRGQGNQETQYF
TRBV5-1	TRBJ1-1	CASSLAGFGSEAFF
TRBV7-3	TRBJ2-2	CASSPDIAGELFF
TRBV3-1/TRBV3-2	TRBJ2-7	CASTLGLAGAYEQYF
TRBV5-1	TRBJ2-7	CASSLDDYRSYEQYF
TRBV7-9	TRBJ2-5	CASSLEGGGGETQYF
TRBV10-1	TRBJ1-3	CASSEGFSGNTIYF
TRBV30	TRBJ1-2	CAWSVRSDGYTF
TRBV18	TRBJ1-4	CASSSAAFPTNEKLFF
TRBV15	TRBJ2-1	CATSRDLYEQFF
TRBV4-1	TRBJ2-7	CASSQDPPRAVNSYEQYF
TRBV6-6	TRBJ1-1	CASTLQGSTEAFF
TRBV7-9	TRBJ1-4	CASQTVTNEKLFF
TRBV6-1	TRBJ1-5	CASSDGYSNQPQHF
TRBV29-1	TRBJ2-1	CSVERSRAYNEQFF
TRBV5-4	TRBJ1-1	CASTQSQGTEAFF
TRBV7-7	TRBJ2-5	CASSARTGRETQYF
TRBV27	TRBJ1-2	CASRTGNEHGYTF
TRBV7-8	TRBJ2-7	CASSLVASYEQYF
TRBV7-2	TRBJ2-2	CASSSWDLLGELFF
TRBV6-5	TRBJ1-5	CASRGTGGYHQPQHF
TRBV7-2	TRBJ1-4	CASSFYFSEKLFF
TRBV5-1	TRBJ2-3	CASSSGQGSTDTQYF
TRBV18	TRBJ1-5	CASSPLAAQINQPQHF
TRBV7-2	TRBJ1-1	CASSWTRYTEAFF
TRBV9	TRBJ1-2	CASSVDGGHSYGYTF
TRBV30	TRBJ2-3	CAWSGNTDTQYF
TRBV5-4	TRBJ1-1	CASSQGGGAWTEAFF
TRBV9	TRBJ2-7	CASSVAVGSYEQYF
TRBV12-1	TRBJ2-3	CASSLPLRGRRKDTQYF
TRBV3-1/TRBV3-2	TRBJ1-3	CASSPSHSGNTIYF
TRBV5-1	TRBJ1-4	CASSPGQGGEKLFF
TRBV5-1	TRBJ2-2	CASSASYPNTGELFF
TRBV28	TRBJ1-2	CATQSQRGHGYTF
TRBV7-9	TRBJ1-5	CASSLAFGPGDQPQHF
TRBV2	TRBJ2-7	CASSAPFQEEQYF
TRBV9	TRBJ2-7	CASSATDEGEQYF
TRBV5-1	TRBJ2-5	CASSLALAGNQETQYF
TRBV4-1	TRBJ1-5	CASSQVGGRDRGQPQHF
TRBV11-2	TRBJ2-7	CASSSQAAYEQYF
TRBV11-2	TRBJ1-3	CASSSGPSGNTIYF
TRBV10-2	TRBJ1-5	CASSESTRPGWNQPQHF
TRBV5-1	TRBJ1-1	CASSLVLRGPMNTEAFF
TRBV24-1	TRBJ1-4	CATSDRDLTTNEKLFF
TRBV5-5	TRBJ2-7	CASSRETYEQYF
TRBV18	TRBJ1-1	CASSGTVRLFF